The source of this TCR beta chain is a study of CD8 T cells in ankylosing spondylitis. Study observations and caveats: What appeared characteristic of ankylosing spondylitis blood was a TCR beta motif of eight highly homologous variants. Earlier reports found some motif variants in synovial fluid and blood in reactive arthritis.

This clonotype was counted between two and nine times. Its antigen is currently unknown. With 5 bases removed from V and 10 bases from J, the gap between germline ends came to 12 bases. From germline, CDR1 is SGHTA and CDR2 FQGNSA. This CDR3 has 12 amino acids. Libraries for TCR beta were made by quantitative 5'-RACE with molecular barcodes. TCRdb recomputed calls from the 5' RACE reads with MiXCR, one row per CDR3 protein. The sample lists approximately 540,000 distinct CDR3 sequences; roughly 13% were seen once. This sequence was found in a male donor with ankylosing spondylitis. The chain joins TRBV7-2 to TRBJ1-3, with D uncertain. The specimen sequenced was blood, either unsorted or a sorted T cell fraction (not recorded which). CDR3 DNA sequence: TGTGCCAGCAGCCCCCCTCGCCGGACCATATATTTT. This encodes CASSPPRRTIYF.